Shown below are 11 T cell receptor beta chains from a single sample sequenced in a study of blood T cell repertoires in COVID-19. TCRdb's copy holds only in-frame clones and misses some; the assay was immunoSEQ multiplex PCR. The table records roughly 290,000 clones, approximately 87% of them present only once. Sequencing used peripheral blood. The origin of the receptors is a woman between 45 and 65 years old who had recovered from COVID-19.

This clone was observed a few times. The rearrangement uses TRBV6-5 and TRBJ1-1, with 8 positions matching TRBD1. V trimming: 6 bases; J trimming: 1 base; junction bases outside the gene matches: 1. Germline loops: CDR1 MNHEY, CDR2 SVGAGI. The CDR3 extends over 13 amino acids. CDR3 sequence: CASSDRGNTEAFF. The CDR3 bases are TGTGCCAGCAGCGACAGGGGGAACACTGAAGCTTTCTTT.

The chain employs TRBV7-2 and TRBJ1-2, with D perhaps matching TRBD1 (5 bases). The CDR3 is 14 residues long. The germline gives CDR1 SGHTA, CDR2 FQGNSA. With 3 bases removed from V and 4 bases from J, the gap between germline ends came to 12 bases. The CDR3 region is CASSFEQAAYGYTF. CDR3 DNA: TGTGCCAGCAGCTTTGAACAGGCGGCCTATGGCTACACCTTC.

The chain couples TRBV7-9 to TRBJ1-3, with D maybe TRBD1 (6 bases). This CDR3 has 15 amino acids. Germline lookup yields CDR1 SEHNR and CDR2 FQNEAQ (reference sequence). Trimming cost V 6 bases and J 0 bases, with 12 bases left between them. The CDR3 DNA sequence: TGTGCCAGCAGACGACAGGAATCCTCTGGAAACACCATATATTTT. This encodes CASRRQESSGNTIYF.

The V and J genes are TRBV7-8 and TRBJ1-3; no clear D gene. V dropped 2 bases and J dropped 1 base, with 6 bases sitting between them. The CDR3 is 14 residues long. Germline CDR1 SGHVS, CDR2 FQNEAQ. CDR3: CASSLTASGNTIYF. The CDR3 nucleotides are TGTGCCAGCAGCTTAACAGCATCTGGAAACACCATATATTTT.

This clone has a single count. J is TRBJ2-2 and V is TRBV12-3 or TRBV12-4; 7 positions match TRBD1. J was trimmed by 6 bases and V by 7 bases; bases with no gene match: 2. The CDR3 contains 12 residues. The CDR3, as DNA: TGTGCCAGCATAAGGGGGCCCGGGGAGCTGTTTTTT. Its protein product is CASIRGPGELFF.

The chain is built from TRBV7-8 and TRBJ1-6; D is perhaps TRBD1 (6 bases). Germline CDR1 is SGHVS and CDR2 is FQNEAQ. This CDR3 spans 15 amino acids. Trimming stripped 2 bases from V and 6 bases from J, with 11 bases between. The CDR3 region is CASSLIGQTNSPLHF. The DNA of the CDR3 is TGTGCCAGCAGCTTAATCGGACAGACTAATTCACCCCTCCACTTT. The complete variable domain, with remaining parts taken from reference TRBV7-8 and TRBJ1-6, reads GAGVSQSPRYKVAKRGQDVALRCDPISGHVSLFWYQQALGQGPEFLTYFQNEAQLDKSGLPSDRFFAERPEGSVSTLKIQRTQQEDSAVYLCASSLIGQTNSPLHFGNGTRLTVT.

The chain recombines TRBV3-1 (or the pseudogene TRBV3-2) with TRBJ1-5; no clear D gene. V shed 8 bases and J shed 4 bases, with 9 bases lying between them. CDR1 is LGHDT, CDR2 YNNKEL, per germline (reference sequence). This CDR3 region has 12 residues. The CDR3: CASGEANQPQHF. The DNA of the CDR3 is TGTGCCAGCGGGGAGGCAAATCAGCCCCAGCATTTT.

V gene TRBV28 combines with J gene TRBJ1-5; no definite D call. Between the trimmed V and J ends, which lost 6 bases and 2 bases, there was a span of 14 bases. Germline lookup yields CDR1 MDHEN and CDR2 SYDVKM. The CDR3 runs 15 residues. CDR3 in amino acids: CASRPPGMRNQPQHF. CDR3 DNA sequence: TGTGCCAGCAGACCCCCGGGGATGCGCAATCAGCCCCAGCATTTT.

V gene TRBV6-5 combines with J gene TRBJ1-3; 7 bases map to TRBD1. The CDR3 is 14 amino acids. CDR1 is MNHEY and CDR2 is SVGAGI in the germline V gene. After removal of 5 bases from V and 4 bases from J, the junction contained 5 bases not matched to a gene. CDR3 bases: TGTGCCAGCAGTACAGGGGTGTCCGGAAACACCATATATTTT. This codes for CASSTGVSGNTIYF.

The sample holds a few counts of this clone. V is TRBV7-2 and J is TRBJ1-2, with TRBD1 matching 8 bases. J gave up 4 bases and V 2 bases, and 6 bases lay outside the gene matches. The CDR3 is 15 residues long. From germline, CDR1 is SGHTA and CDR2 FQGNSA. The CDR3 sequence: CASSLWQGAGYGYTF. The CDR3 bases are TGTGCCAGCAGCTTATGGCAGGGGGCAGGCTATGGCTACACCTTC.

The CDR3 here is CASSYKSGVSGELFF. The DNA of the CDR3 is TGTGCCAGCAGTTATAAATCCGGGGTATCCGGGGAGCTGTTTTTT. This chain connects TRBV6-5 to TRBJ2-2; tentative D call: TRBD2 (5 bases). Germline assignment: CDR1 MNHEY and CDR2 SVGAGI. The V end lost 3 bases, the J end lost 6 bases, and 14 bases lay between the germline ends. The CDR3 loop spans 15 amino acids.